A selection of T cell receptor beta chains follows, all from one sample in a study of glioma-infiltrating T cells after dendritic cell vaccination. Assay used: immunoSEQ multiplex PCR; TCRdb lists only in-frame clones, some missing. The table has approximately 60,000 clones, around nine tenths seen once. The sequences come from blood, collected after dendritic cell vaccination. Every receptor here comes from a human donor with glioblastoma. Both conserved end residues are part of each CDR3.

V,length,J,CDR3
TRBV7-8,14,TRBJ1-1,CASSFDRDGTEAFF
TRBV27,13,TRBJ1-2,CASTETGSYGYTF
TRBV5-1,12,TRBJ1-2,CASSLSRGGYTF
TRBV7-2,16,TRBJ2-2,CASRVTGTRGAGELFF
TRBV7-9,15,TRBJ2-6,CASSLGGAGANVLTF
TRBV6-4,15,TRBJ1-2,CASSDYRDSPYGYTF
TRBV11-3,14,TRBJ1-2,CASSVGQGGLGYTF
TRBV10-3,15,TRBJ2-7,CAISGTSGSSYEQYF
TRBV19,15,TRBJ2-5,CASSIQGGGQETQYF
TRBV7-7,13,TRBJ2-7,CASSPGLGGEQYF
TRBV11-2,15,TRBJ2-2,CASSLGGQGAGELFF
TRBV7-2,15,TRBJ2-7,CASSLHGTNPYEQYF
TRBV19,14,TRBJ2-2,CASSPAGVNGELFF
TRBV5-1,14,TRBJ2-1,CASGLELSYNEQFF
TRBV20-1,10,TRBJ2-1,CSAFHNEQFF
TRBV6-5,14,TRBJ2-1,CASSPGTSMRGQFF
TRBV18,13,TRBJ1-2,CASSPTTDYGYTF
TRBV18,15,TRBJ2-5,CASSPLAGGGETQYF
TRBV30,16,TRBJ1-1,CAWSVPPAGANTEAFF
TRBV6-5,15,TRBJ2-7,CASSSPGSKSDEQYF
TRBV18,15,TRBJ1-1,CASSPPGGRNTEAFF
TRBV4-1,22,TRBJ1-6,CASSPTPPVTLWGQGGYSPLHF
TRBV5-1,14,TRBJ1-2,CASSLDRGSSGYTF
TRBV7-9,18,TRBJ1-4,CASSLASLLQRVEEKLFF
TRBV5-5,14,TRBJ1-2,CASRSQGTNYGYTF